These T cell receptor beta chains were read from a single sample in a study of blood T cell repertoires in COVID-19. Some clones are missing from TCRdb's copy, which holds only in-frame ones; the method was immunoSEQ multiplex PCR. Of roughly 130,000 clones in the sample, around 79% were seen once. The sequencing input was peripheral blood. These TCRs come from a woman aged 65 to 85 with COVID-19, enrolled during active disease. The CDR3 runs from the conserved cysteine through the conserved F or W. The D gene is left open where the match is weak. Size values are once, few and many counts, or a class for expanded clones, and some rows have none.

TRBD1	NA	TRBJ2-7	14	TRBV2	TGTGCCAGCAGTACCGGGACAGGGACCTACGAGCAGTACTTC	CASSTGTGTYEQYF
NA	NA	TRBJ1-2	18	TRBV21-1	TGTGCCAGCAGCCCCCTGAGGGACAGCCGCCCTCTTTACTATGGCTACACCTTC	CASSPLRDSRPLYYGYTF
TRBD1	NA	TRBJ2-1	16	TRBV6-5	TGTGCCAGCAGTTACTCGGGACAGGGAATTGGCAATGAGCAGTTCTTC	CASSYSGQGIGNEQFF
TRBD1	once	TRBJ1-4	15	TRBV15	TGTGCCACCAGCAAGAGCCCCACAGGGGGGGAAAAACTGTTTTTT	CATSKSPTGGEKLFF
NA	NA	TRBJ1-5	15	TRBV7-2	TGTGCCAGCAGCGCCACCGGGTCCAGGGATCAGCCCCAGCATTTT	CASSATGSRDQPQHF
NA	once	TRBJ2-7	13	TRBV6-5	TGTGCCAGCAGAGGCCGACAGGTTAACGAGCAGTACTTC	CASRGRQVNEQYF
NA	NA	TRBJ2-5	15	TRBV5-1	TGCGCCAGCAGGCCAGCAGGGAAGATGGGAGAGACCCAGTACTTC	CASRPAGKMGETQYF
TRBD1	NA	TRBJ2-7	13	TRBV5-8	TGTGCCAGCAGCCAGACAGGGGGTGGCGAGCAGTACTTC	CASSQTGGGEQYF
TRBD1	once	TRBJ1-1	16	TRBV5-1	TGCGCCAGCAGCTTGGGGACAGGTTTGGGTAACACTGAAGCTTTCTTT	CASSLGTGLGNTEAFF
TRBD2	NA	TRBJ2-2	18	TRBV28	TGTGCCAGCAGCCCCCTGAGACTAGCGGGGGGGTGGACCGGGGAGCTGTTTTTT	CASSPLRLAGGWTGELFF
NA	NA	TRBJ1-5	15	TRBV28	TGTGCCAGCAGTCCGTTGAGTGGGGAGGATCAGCCCCAGCATTTT	CASSPLSGEDQPQHF
NA	NA	TRBJ2-7	16	TRBV5-1	TGCGCCAGCAGCTTGGCGGGGCAGGACAGACCCTACGAGCAGTACTTC	CASSLAGQDRPYEQYF
NA	NA	TRBJ2-5	13	TRBV12-3/TRBV12-4	TGTGCCAGCAGTTTAAGTTTTTGGCAGACCCAGTACTTC	CASSLSFWQTQYF
NA	once	TRBJ1-4	14	TRBV28	TGTGCCAGCAGGGGAGGGTCGAGGAATGAAAAACTGTTTTTT	CASRGGSRNEKLFF
NA	few	TRBJ1-3	13	TRBV4-3	TGCGCCAGCAGCCAAGGAGTTGGAAACACCATATATTTT	CASSQGVGNTIYF
NA	NA	TRBJ1-3	16	TRBV13	TGTGCCAGCAGCTTGGGACTGTTCCTCTCTGGAAACACCATATATTTT	CASSLGLFLSGNTIYF
TRBD1	NA	TRBJ2-1	11	TRBV20-1	TGCAGTGGACAGGGCAACAATGAGCAGTTCTTC	CSGQGNNEQFF
NA	once	TRBJ1-1	14	TRBV5-1	TGCGCCAGCAGCTTGGCCAGTATGAACACTGAAGCTTTCTTT	CASSLASMNTEAFF